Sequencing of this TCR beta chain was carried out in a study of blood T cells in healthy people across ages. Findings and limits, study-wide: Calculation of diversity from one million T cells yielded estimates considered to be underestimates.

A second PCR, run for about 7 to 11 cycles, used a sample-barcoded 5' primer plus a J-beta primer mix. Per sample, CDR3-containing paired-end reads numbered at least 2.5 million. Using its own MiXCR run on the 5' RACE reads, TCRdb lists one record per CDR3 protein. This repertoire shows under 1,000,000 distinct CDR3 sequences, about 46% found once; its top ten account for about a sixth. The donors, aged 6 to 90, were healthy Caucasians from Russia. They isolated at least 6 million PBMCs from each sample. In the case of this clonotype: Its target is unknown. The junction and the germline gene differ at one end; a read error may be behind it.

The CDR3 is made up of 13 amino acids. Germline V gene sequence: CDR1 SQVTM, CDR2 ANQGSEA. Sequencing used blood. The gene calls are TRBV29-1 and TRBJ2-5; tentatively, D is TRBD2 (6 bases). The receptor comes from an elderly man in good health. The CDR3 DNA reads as TGCAGCGGTTCTACAGGAGGGCAAGAGGCCCAGTACTTC. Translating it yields CSGSTGGQEAQYF.